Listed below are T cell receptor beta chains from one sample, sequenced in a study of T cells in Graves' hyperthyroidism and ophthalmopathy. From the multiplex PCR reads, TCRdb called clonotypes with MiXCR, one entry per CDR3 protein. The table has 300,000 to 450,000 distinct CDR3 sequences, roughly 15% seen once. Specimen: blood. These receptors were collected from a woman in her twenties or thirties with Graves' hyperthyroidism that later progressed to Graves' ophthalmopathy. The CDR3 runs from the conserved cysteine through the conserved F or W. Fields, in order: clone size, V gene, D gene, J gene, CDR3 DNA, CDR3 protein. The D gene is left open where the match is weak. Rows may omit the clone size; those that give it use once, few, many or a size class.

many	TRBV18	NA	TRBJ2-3	TGTGCCAGCTCACTTCAAGGTTACGGAACCACAGATACGCAGTATTTT	CASSLQGYGTTDTQYF
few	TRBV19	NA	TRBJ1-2	TGTGCCAGTATAAGAAGGGGGAGAGGTGAAGGCTACACCTTC	CASIRRGRGEGYTF
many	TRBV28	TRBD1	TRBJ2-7	TGTGCCAGCAGTTTGTCGTCAGGGGGATCGTACGAGCAGTACTTC	CASSLSSGGSYEQYF
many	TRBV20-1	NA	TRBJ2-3	TGCAGTGCTAGACTAATGGGGACAGATACGCAGTATTTT	CSARLMGTDTQYF
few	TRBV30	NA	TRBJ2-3	TGTGCCTGGAGTGTTTGGGGATATGCAGATACGCAGTATTTT	CAWSVWGYADTQYF
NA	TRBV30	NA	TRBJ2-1	TGTGCCTGGAGTGGGGGGGTCTCCTACAATGAGCAGTTCTTC	CAWSGGVSYNEQFF
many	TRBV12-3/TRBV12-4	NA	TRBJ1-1	TGTGCCAGCAGTCGGGGTGGTTGGAACACTGAAGCTTTCTTT	CASSRGGWNTEAFF
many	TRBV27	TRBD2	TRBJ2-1	TGTGCCAGCTTACCGAGGGTGAGGGGAGATAGCGGGAGGGCCTCCTACAATGAGCAGTTCTTC	CASLPRVRGDSGRASYNEQFF
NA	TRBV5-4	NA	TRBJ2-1	TGTGCCAGCAGCTTGGGGCCAGGGGCCAATGAGCAGTTCTTC	CASSLGPGANEQFF
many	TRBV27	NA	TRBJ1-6	TGTGCCAGCAGTTTGCGAGGGTTTAGTTTTGATTCACCCCTCCACTTT	CASSLRGFSFDSPLHF
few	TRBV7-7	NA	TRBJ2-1	TGTGCTAGCAGCCCAAGACAGGGCCTAGCGGTCAATGAGCAGTTCTTC	CASSPRQGLAVNEQFF
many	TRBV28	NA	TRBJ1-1	TGTGCCAGCAAGGGGGATTTAAACACTGAAGCTTTCTTT	CASKGDLNTEAFF
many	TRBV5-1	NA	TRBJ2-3	TGCGCCAGCAGCCCGCGGCTTGGCTTTGCTTCAGATACGCAGTATTTT	CASSPRLGFASDTQYF
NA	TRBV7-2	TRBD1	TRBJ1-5	TGTGCCAGCAGCTCGGGACAGGGGTTCAATCAGCCCCAGCATTTT	CASSSGQGFNQPQHF
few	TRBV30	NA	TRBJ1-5	TGTGCCTGGAGTACCGGGGGAACAGGGTTTAGCAATCAGCCCCAGCATTTT	CAWSTGGTGFSNQPQHF
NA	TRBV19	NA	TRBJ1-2	TGTGCCAGTACCACCTCGTGGACTAACTATGGCTACACCTTC	CASTTSWTNYGYTF
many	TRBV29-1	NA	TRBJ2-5	TGCAGCGTTGGTCCGGGGGCTTCGGAGACCCAGTACTTC	CSVGPGASETQYF
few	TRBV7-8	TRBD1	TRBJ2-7	TGTGCCAGCAGCTTAGACAGGGGACAGGGGGAGCAGTACTTC	CASSLDRGQGEQYF
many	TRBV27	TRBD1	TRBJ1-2	TGTGCCAGCAGTTTAGAAGGACAGGGGGTCGCCTATGGCTACACCTTC	CASSLEGQGVAYGYTF
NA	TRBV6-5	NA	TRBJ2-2	TGTGCCAGCAGTTATAAGTCCGGGGAGCTGTTTTTT	CASSYKSGELFF
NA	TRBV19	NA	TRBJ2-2	TGTGCCAGTAGTATTCAGGCCGGGGAGCTGTTTTTT	CASSIQAGELFF
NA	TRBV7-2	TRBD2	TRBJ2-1	TGTGCCAGCAGGGGGACTAGCGGGAAGGGTGAGCAGTTCTTC	CASRGTSGKGEQFF
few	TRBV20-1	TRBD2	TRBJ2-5	TGCAGTGCCATCTACAGCGGGAGGCTACAAGAGACCCAGTACTTC	CSAIYSGRLQETQYF
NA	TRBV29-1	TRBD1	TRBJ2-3	TGCAGCGTTAGGGACAGGGGCACAGATACGCAGTATTTT	CSVRDRGTDTQYF
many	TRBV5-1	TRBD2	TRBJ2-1	TGCGCCAGCAGCATAGGACTAGCCTACAATGAGCAGTTCTTC	CASSIGLAYNEQFF
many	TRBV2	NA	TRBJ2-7	TGTGCCAGCAGTGATGGGGGCCTCTACGAGCAGTACTTC	CASSDGGLYEQYF
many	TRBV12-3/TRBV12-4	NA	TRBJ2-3	TGTGCCAGCAGCTTTAATCGAGCCGGTACGCAGTATTTT	CASSFNRAGTQYF
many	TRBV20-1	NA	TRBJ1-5	TGCAGTGCTAGATCGGGGGACACATATCAGCCCCAGCATTTT	CSARSGDTYQPQHF
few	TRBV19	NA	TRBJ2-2	TGTGCCAGTAGTATAGATGGCGTCGCCGGGGAGCTGTTTTTT	CASSIDGVAGELFF
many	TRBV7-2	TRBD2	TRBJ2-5	TGTGCCAGCAGCGCACTAGGCCGGGAGGGTCAAGAGACCCAGTACTTC	CASSALGREGQETQYF
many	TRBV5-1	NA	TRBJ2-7	TGCGCCAGCAGCGAACCGGGACACCGGAGGGACGAGCAGTACTTC	CASSEPGHRRDEQYF
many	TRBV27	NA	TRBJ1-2	TGTGCCAGCACGACGGGTGGCTATGGCTACACCTTC	CASTTGGYGYTF
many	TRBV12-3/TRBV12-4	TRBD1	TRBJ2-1	TGTGCCAGCAGTTCCCGACAGGGGAATGAGCAGTTCTTC	CASSSRQGNEQFF
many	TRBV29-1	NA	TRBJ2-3	TGCAGCGCCCTTGGCAGTGTGGGAACGCAGTATTTT	CSALGSVGTQYF
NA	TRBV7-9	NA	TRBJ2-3	TGTGCCAGCAGCTCGGGTCTTCAGCGGGATACGCAGTATTTT	CASSSGLQRDTQYF
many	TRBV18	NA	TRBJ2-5	TGTGCCAGCTCACCCCAAGAGACCCAGTACTTC	CASSPQETQYF
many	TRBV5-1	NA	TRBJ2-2	TGCGCCAGCAGCTTAAGACTCGCGAACACCGGGGAGCTGTTTTTT	CASSLRLANTGELFF
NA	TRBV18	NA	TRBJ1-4	TGTGCCAGCTCACCTCGGGACAACCAGGCAGGTTCTAATGAAAAACTGTTTTTT	CASSPRDNQAGSNEKLFF
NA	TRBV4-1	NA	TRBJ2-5	TGCGCCAGCAGCCTCGGGACACTGTGCCAAGAGACCCAGTACTTC	CASSLGTLCQETQYF
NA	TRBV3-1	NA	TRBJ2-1	TGTGCCAGCAGCGGTCGTTCTAGTACCCGCTCCTACAATGAGCAGTTCTTC	CASSGRSSTRSYNEQFF
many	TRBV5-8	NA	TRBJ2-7	TGTGCCAGCGCTCAAGGACCTTTTCCTTACGAGCAGTACTTC	CASAQGPFPYEQYF